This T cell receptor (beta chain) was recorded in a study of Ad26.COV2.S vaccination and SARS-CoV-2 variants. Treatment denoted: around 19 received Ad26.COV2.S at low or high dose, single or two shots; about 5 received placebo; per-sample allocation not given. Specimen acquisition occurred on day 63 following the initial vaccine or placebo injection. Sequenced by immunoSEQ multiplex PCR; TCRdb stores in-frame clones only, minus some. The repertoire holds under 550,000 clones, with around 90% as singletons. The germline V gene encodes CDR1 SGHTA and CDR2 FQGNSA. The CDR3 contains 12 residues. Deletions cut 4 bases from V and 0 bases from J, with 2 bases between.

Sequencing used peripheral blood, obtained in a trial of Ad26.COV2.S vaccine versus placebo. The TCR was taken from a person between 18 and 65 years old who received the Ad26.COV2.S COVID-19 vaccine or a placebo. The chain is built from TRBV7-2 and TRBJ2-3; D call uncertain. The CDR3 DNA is TGTGCCAGCAGCTATAGCACAGATACGCAGTATTTT. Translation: CASSYSTDTQYF.